The clone carrying this T cell receptor (beta chain) occurred a few times. Its cognate antigen is unknown. The sample comes from a study of T-cell reconstitution after alpha-beta-depleted transplantation in children. Study outcomes and limitations: Surviving thymic progenitors and recipient T cells were the source of high TCRbeta diversity at day 60 in some patients. The origin of alpha-beta T cells about two months after transplant was reportedly several hundred expanded graft clones. By one year post-transplant, T-cell counts and diversity largely arose from T cells that were newly produced.

Unique molecular identifiers were incorporated during preparation of the TCRbeta library. TCRdb ran MiXCR on the PCR reads and lists one entry per CDR3 protein. The sample has some 840,000 distinct CDR3 sequences; 15% to 20% are singletons. V gave up 0 bases and J gave up 2 bases; unmatched junction bases: 5. The length of the CDR3 is 17 residues. The material was PBMCs, mostly from graft donor cells, obtained 360 days after TCRalphabeta/CD19-depleted stem cell transplant. The sequence was obtained from a male patient younger than 18 who had a stem cell transplant for acute lymphoblastic leukemia, so the T cells may come from the graft donor. V gene TRBV12-3 or TRBV12-4 combines with J gene TRBJ2-5; 11 nucleotides line up with TRBD1. The CDR3 coding sequence is TGTGCCAGCAGTTTAGCCGGGACAGGGGGACCTCAAGAGACCCAGTACTTC. Amino acids: CASSLAGTGGPQETQYF.